This TCR beta chain was recovered during a study of blood T cell repertoires in COVID-19. On the study more broadly: The United States, Italy and Spain supplied acute and convalescent COVID-19 samples. PBMCs, B-cell-depleted T cells, or T cells were the source of the cDNA or gDNA that made up the material.

The V gene's germline CDR1 is SQVTM and CDR2 ANQGSEA. Trimming removed 7 bases at V and 2 bases at J, with 13 bases between. CDR3 size: 13 residues. Per the original data handling: By means of reference gene primer amplification, nucleated cell counts were estimated. Method: immunoSEQ multiplex PCR; TCRdb's copy keeps in-frame clones and lacks some. The V and J calls and clone size were taken over from that table, and D and trimming were inferred from the DNA. The table has 200,000 to 250,000 clones, roughly 84% seen once. This chain connects TRBV29-1 to TRBJ2-3; possibly TRBD2 for D (7 bases). Sequences were obtained from peripheral blood. This sequence was found in an elderly woman with acute or convalescent COVID-19. The CDR3 protein is CSAGGRVTDTQYF. CDR3 nucleotide sequence: TGCAGCGCCGGGGGGCGGGTCACAGATACGCAGTATTTT.